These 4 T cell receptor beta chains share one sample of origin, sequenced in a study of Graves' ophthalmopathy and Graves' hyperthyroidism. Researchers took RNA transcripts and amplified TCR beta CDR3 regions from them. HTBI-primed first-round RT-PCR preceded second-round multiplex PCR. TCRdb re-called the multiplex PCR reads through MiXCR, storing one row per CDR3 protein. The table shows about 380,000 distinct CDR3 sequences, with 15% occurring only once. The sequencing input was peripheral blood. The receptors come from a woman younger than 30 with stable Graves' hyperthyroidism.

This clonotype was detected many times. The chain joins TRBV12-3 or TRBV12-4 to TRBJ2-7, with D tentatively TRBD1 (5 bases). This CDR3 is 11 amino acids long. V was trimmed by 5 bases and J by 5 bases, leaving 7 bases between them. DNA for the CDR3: TGTGCCAGCAGTGCAGGGCACGAGCAGTACTTC. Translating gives CASSAGHEQYF.

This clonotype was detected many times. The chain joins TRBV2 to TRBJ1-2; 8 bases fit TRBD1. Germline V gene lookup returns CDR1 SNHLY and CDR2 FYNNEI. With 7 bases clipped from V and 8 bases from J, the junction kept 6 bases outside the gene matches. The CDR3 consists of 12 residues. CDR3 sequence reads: CASNAQGAGYTF. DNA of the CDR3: TGTGCCAGCAATGCCCAGGGGGCAGGCTACACCTTC. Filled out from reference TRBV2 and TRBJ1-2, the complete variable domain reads EPEVTQTPSHQVTQMGQEVILRCVPISNHLYFYWYRQILGQKVEFLVSFYNNEISEKSEIFDDQFSVERPDGSNFTLKIRSTKLEDSAMYFCASNAQGAGYTFGSGTRLTVV.

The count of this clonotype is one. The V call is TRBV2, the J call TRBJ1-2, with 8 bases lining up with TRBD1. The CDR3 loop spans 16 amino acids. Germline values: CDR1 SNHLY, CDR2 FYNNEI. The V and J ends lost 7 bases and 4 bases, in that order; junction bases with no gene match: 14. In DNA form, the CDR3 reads TGTGCCAGCACCCCGGACAGGGTGTTCAGTGGCTATGGCTACACCTTC. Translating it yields CASTPDRVFSGYGYTF.

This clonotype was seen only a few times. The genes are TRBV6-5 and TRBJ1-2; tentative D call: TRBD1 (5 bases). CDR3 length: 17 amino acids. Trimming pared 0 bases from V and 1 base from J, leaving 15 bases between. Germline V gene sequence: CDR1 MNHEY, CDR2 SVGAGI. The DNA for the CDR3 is TGTGCCAGCAGTTACTCGGGTGTAAGGGGTATTAACTATGGCTACACCTTC. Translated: CASSYSGVRGINYGYTF.